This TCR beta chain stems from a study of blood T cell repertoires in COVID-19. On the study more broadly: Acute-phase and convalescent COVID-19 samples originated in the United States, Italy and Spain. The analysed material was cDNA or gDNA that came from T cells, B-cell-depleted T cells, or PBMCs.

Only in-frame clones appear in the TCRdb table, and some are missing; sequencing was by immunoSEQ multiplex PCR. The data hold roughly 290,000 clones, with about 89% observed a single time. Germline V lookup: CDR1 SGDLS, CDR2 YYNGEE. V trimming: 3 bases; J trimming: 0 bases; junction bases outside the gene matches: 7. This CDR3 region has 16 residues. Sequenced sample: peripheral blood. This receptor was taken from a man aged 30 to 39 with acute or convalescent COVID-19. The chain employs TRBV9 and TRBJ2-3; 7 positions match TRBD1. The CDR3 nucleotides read TGTGCCAGCAGCGAGAGAACAGGGGTGAGCACAGATACGCAGTATTTT. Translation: CASSERTGVSTDTQYF. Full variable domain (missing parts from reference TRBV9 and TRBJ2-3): DSGVTQTPKHLITATGQRVTLRCSPRSGDLSVYWYQQSLDQGLQFLIQYYNGEERAKGNILERFSAQQFPDLHSELNLSSLELGDSALYFCASSERTGVSTDTQYFGPGTRLTVL.